A single sample is the source of the 32 T cell receptor beta chains below, sequenced in a study of OX40 agonist ivuxolimab in advanced cancers. The assay was immunoSEQ multiplex PCR, and TCRdb's table has in-frame clones only and misses some. The table has some 130,000 clones, approximately 92% seen once. The material sequenced was CD4+ or CD8+ T cells sorted from blood, taken in a trial of the OX40 agonist ivuxolimab. The receptors originated from an adult with an advanced solid tumor such as melanoma, head and neck, liver or kidney cancer.

The chain is built from TRBV28 and TRBJ2-5; D is undetermined. The CDR3 has 13 amino acids. The germline V gene encodes CDR1 MDHEN and CDR2 SYDVKM. The V gene lost 4 bases and the J gene lost 4 bases, with 10 bases spanning the gap. The CDR3 sequence: CASSSAYLETQYF. The CDR3 nucleotides are TGTGCCAGCAGTTCTGCGTACCTAGAGACCCAGTACTTC.

This clone was seen once. The J gene is TRBJ1-1, the V gene TRBV14, with 7 bases fitting TRBD1. Unmatched junction bases numbered 12, after V lost 1 base and J lost 7 bases. The CDR3 runs to 16 residues. Germline V gene lookup returns CDR1 SGHDN and CDR2 FVKESK. CDR3 nucleotides: TGTGCCAGCAGCCAAGCTGTAGACAGGGTGAAGGGTGAAGCTTTCTTT. It translates to CASSQAVDRVKGEAFF.

V usage is TRBV6-5 and J usage is TRBJ1-2; TRBD1 might be the D (6 bases). The V gene lost 6 bases and the J gene lost 8 bases, with 13 bases spanning the gap. This CDR3 is 12 amino acids long. From germline, CDR1 is MNHEY and CDR2 SVGAGI. CDR3 DNA: TGTGCCAGCAGGACCCCAGGGGAGGGCTACACCTTC. Translated, it gives CASRTPGEGYTF.

The chain recombines TRBV7-9 with TRBJ1-1; D is unresolved. CDR3 length: 13 residues. Looked up from germline, CDR1 is SEHNR and CDR2 is FQNEAQ (reference sequence). V was clipped by 3 bases and J by 2 bases, with 7 bases between them. The CDR3 reads CASSFSANTEAFF. The CDR3 region has the DNA TGTGCCAGCAGCTTCAGCGCAAACACTGAAGCTTTCTTT. Full variable domain (remainder filled in from reference TRBV7-9 and TRBJ1-1): DTGVSQNPRHKITKRGQNVTFRCDPISEHNRLYWYRQTLGQGPEFLTYFQNEAQLEKSRLLSDRFSAERPKGSFSTLEIQRTEQGDSAMYLCASSFSANTEAFFGQGTRLTVV.

The genes are TRBV11-1 and TRBJ2-6, with no clear D. The CDR3 spans 16 residues. Trimming cost V 0 bases and J 0 bases, with 6 bases left between them. Germline CDR1 SGHAT, CDR2 FQDESV (reference sequence). CDR3 sequence: CASSLAQNSGANVLTF. The CDR3 nucleotides are TGTGCCAGCAGCTTAGCGCAAAACTCTGGGGCCAACGTCCTGACTTTC.

The chain joins TRBV7-8 to TRBJ2-2, with TRBD1 as a possible D gene (6 bases). The CDR3 covers 13 residues. V was pared by 10 bases and J by 2 bases, with 11 bases between. Germline V gives CDR1 SGHVS, CDR2 FQNEAQ. CDR3 region: CATGALNTGELFF. The CDR3 DNA follows: TGTGCCACAGGGGCTTTAAACACCGGGGAGCTGTTTTTT.

The chain recombines TRBV5-4 with TRBJ2-6; D is uncertain. CDR1 is SGHNT and CDR2 is YYREEE in the germline V gene (reference sequence). The CDR3 spans 16 residues. Trimming took 0 bases from V and 2 from J, leaving 9 bases between them. The CDR3 DNA is TGTGCCAGCAGCTTGGGGGGTTCTGCTGGGGCCAACGTCCTGACTTTC. Translation: CASSLGGSAGANVLTF.

This sequence joins TRBV7-9 and TRBJ1-4; no reliable D call. Germline V lookup: CDR1 SEHNR, CDR2 FQNEAQ (reference sequence). The CDR3 contains 13 residues. Trimming shortened V by 5 bases and J by 1 base, and 5 bases separated the two germline ends. In DNA form, the CDR3 reads TGTGCCAGCAGCCCCCTAACTAATGAAAAACTGTTTTTT. Its translation is CASSPLTNEKLFF.

The chain uses TRBV29-1 and TRBJ1-1, with 7 positions matching TRBD1. The CDR3 covers 13 residues. V was clipped by 3 bases and J by 9 bases; unmatched bases: 10. The germline V gene has CDR1 SQVTM and CDR2 ANQGSEA. CDR3 protein: CSVDGGTANQAFF. Here the CDR3 DNA reads TGCAGCGTTGACGGAGGGACAGCTAACCAAGCTTTCTTT.

This chain links TRBV5-1 with TRBJ1-2, with TRBD1 as a possible D gene (5 bases). The CDR3 covers 13 residues. Trimming cost V 7 bases and J 5 bases, with 15 bases left between them. Germline V gives CDR1 SGHRS, CDR2 YFSETQ. The CDR3 is CASREGSRYGYTF. CDR3 in DNA: TGCGCCAGCCGGGAGGGGAGTCGGTATGGCTACACCTTC.

The CDR3 loop reads CASSTSLDEKLFF. The CDR3 nucleotides read TGTGCCAGCTCAACCTCCCTAGATGAAAAACTGTTTTTT. The chain is built from TRBV18 and TRBJ1-4; D gene ambiguous. From germline, CDR1 is KGHSH and CDR2 LQKENI. CDR3 length equals 13 residues. Trimming cost V 5 bases and J 6 bases, with 10 bases left between them. Using reference TRBV18 and TRBJ1-4 for the parts outside the CDR3, the full variable domain is NAGVMQNPRHLVRRRGQEARLRCSPMKGHSHVYWYRQLPEEGLKFMVYLQKENIIDESGMPKERFSAEFPKEGPSILRIQQVVRGDSAAYFCASSTSLDEKLFFGSGTQLSVL.

The CDR3 protein is CASSPGAWETQYF. CDR3 DNA: TGTGCCAGCAGCCCGGGGGCATGGGAGACCCAGTACTTC. This chain links TRBV12-1 with TRBJ2-5. TRBV12-1 is a listed pseudogene. This CDR3 is 13 amino acids long.

CDR3: CASSSQGNTEAFF. DNA for the CDR3: TGTGCCAGTAGCTCACAGGGGAACACTGAAGCTTTCTTT. The chain links TRBV19 to TRBJ1-1; D possibly corresponds to TRBD1 (6 bases). The CDR3 covers 13 residues. Trimming pared 6 bases from V and 1 base from J, leaving 9 bases between. Germline V gene data show CDR1 as LNHDA and CDR2 as SQIVND (reference sequence).

The chain uses TRBV25-1 and TRBJ1-5, with D perhaps matching TRBD1 (6 bases). Trimming took 5 bases from V and 5 from J, leaving 13 bases between them. CDR1 and CDR2 (germline): MGHDK, SYGVNS. The CDR3 has 14 residues. The CDR3 DNA sequence: TGTGCCAGCAGTAAACAGGGCGAGGATCAGCCCCAGCATTTT. As protein: CASSKQGEDQPQHF.

V and J are TRBV13 and TRBJ1-1; D possibly corresponds to TRBD1 (6 bases). Trimming removed 4 bases at V and 5 bases at J, with 14 bases between. The CDR3 has 14 residues. The germline gives CDR1 PRHDT, CDR2 FYEKMQ (reference sequence). The CDR3 bases are TGTGCCAGCAGCTACCCGGGGGGGCGTACTGAAGCTTTCTTT. Translation: CASSYPGGRTEAFF.

The chain joins TRBV19 to TRBJ1-4; TRBD1 matches 7 bases. This CDR3 is 15 amino acids long. The germline V gene has CDR1 LNHDA and CDR2 SQIVND (reference sequence). Unmatched junction bases numbered 13, after V lost 8 bases and J lost 7 bases. CDR3 residues: CASGDRAYSLEKLFF. CDR3 nucleotide sequence: TGTGCCAGTGGGGACAGAGCCTATTCCCTTGAAAAACTGTTTTTT.

The chain joins TRBV28 to TRBJ1-3; the match to TRBD1 covers 8 bases. The germline V gene has CDR1 MDHEN and CDR2 SYDVKM. Losses at the gene ends were 2 bases for V and 7 bases for J; bases not matched to a gene: 7. The CDR3 consists of 15 residues. In DNA form, the CDR3 reads TGTGCCAGCAGTTTAAGACAGGGGATGAAGAACACCATATATTTT. It yields the protein CASSLRQGMKNTIYF.

In DNA, the CDR3 is TGTGCCAGCAGCCCGGGACTAGCGAACACCGGGGAGCTGTTTTTT. Translation gives CASSPGLANTGELFF. The V call is TRBV7-3, the J call TRBJ2-2, with 8 bases aligning to TRBD2. Germline V gives CDR1 SGHTA, CDR2 FQGTGA. The CDR3 is 15 residues long. V lost 5 bases and J lost 0; bases outside the gene matches: 2. The whole variable domain, remainder taken from reference TRBV7-3 and TRBJ2-2, is GAGVSQTPSNKVTEKGKYVELRCDPISGHTALYWYRQSLGQGPEFLIYFQGTGAADDSGLPNDRFFAVRPEGSVSTLKIQRTERGDSAVYLCASSPGLANTGELFFGEGSRLTVL.

V gene TRBV11-3 combines with J gene TRBJ2-2, with no clear D. CDR3 length: 13 residues. V dropped 2 bases and J dropped 7 bases, with 8 bases sitting between them. Germline V gene data show CDR1 as SGHNT and CDR2 as YENEEA. The CDR3 protein is CASSLSIFGELFF. For the CDR3, the DNA is TGTGCCAGCAGCTTATCTATATTCGGGGAGCTGTTTTTT.

This chain joins TRBV7-7 and TRBJ2-7; 7 positions match TRBD1. Looked up from germline, CDR1 is SSHAT and CDR2 is FNYEAQ (reference sequence). This CDR3 region has 15 residues. The CDR3 nucleotides are TGTGCTAGTCAGACAGGGAGAACCCCGGACTACGAGCAGTACTTC. It specifies CASQTGRTPDYEQYF.

The chain joins TRBV7-9 to TRBJ2-1, with TRBD2 identical over 10 bases. Germline V gene sequence: CDR1 SEHNR, CDR2 FQNEAQ (reference sequence). The CDR3 runs to 16 residues. After removal of 4 bases from V and 6 bases from J, the junction contained 9 bases not matched to a gene. CDR3 bases: TGTGCCAGCAGCTCCGCACTTAGCGGGGGGTTCAATGAGCAGTTCTTC. Translating gives CASSSALSGGFNEQFF.

This clone showed up just once. The V gene is TRBV5-1, the J gene TRBJ2-3, with D hard to call. CDR1 and CDR2 (germline): SGHRS, YFSETQ. The CDR3 loop spans 13 amino acids. The V end lost 0 bases, the J end lost 5 bases, and 7 bases lay between the germline ends. Here the CDR3 DNA reads TGCGCCAGCAGCTTGGCGGGTGAAGATACGCAGTATTTT. Amino acids: CASSLAGEDTQYF.

The gene calls are TRBV7-2 and TRBJ1-4; D uncertain. The V gene's germline CDR1 is SGHTA and CDR2 FQGNSA. The CDR3 has 15 residues. The V gene lost 5 bases and the J gene lost 8 bases, with 18 bases spanning the gap. CDR3 amino acids: CASSLTGLPSEKLFF. In nucleotides, the CDR3 is TGTGCCAGCAGCCTCACGGGTCTCCCTTCCGAAAAACTGTTTTTT.

The chain joins TRBV10-3 to TRBJ2-2; 10 bases match TRBD1. This CDR3 region has 17 residues. V lost 6 bases, J lost 3 bases, and 10 bases stayed unmatched. CDR1 is ENHRY and CDR2 is SYGVKD in the germline V gene. The CDR3 here is CAIRGQGKLGDTGELFF. CDR3 sequence (DNA): TGTGCCATCAGGGGACAGGGGAAGCTTGGCGACACCGGGGAGCTGTTTTTT.

V gene TRBV4-1 combines with J gene TRBJ1-5; 8 nucleotides line up with TRBD1. This CDR3 is built from 19 residues. Germline loops: CDR1 MGHRA, CDR2 YSYEKL. V shed 5 bases and J 5 bases; nucleotides not matched to a gene: 20. CDR3 residues: CASSTRTDRGTEGDQPQHF. CDR3 sequence (DNA): TGCGCCAGCAGCACTAGGACCGACAGGGGAACGGAGGGGGATCAGCCCCAGCATTTT.

On this clone: Other nucleotide sequences in the sample specify the same CDR3. The chain has TRBV19 and TRBJ2-7, with D perhaps matching TRBD2 (6 bases). This CDR3 is 15 amino acids long. The germline V and J ends were trimmed by 3 bases and 3 bases, with 15 bases remaining between them. Germline loops: CDR1 LNHDA, CDR2 SQIVND (reference sequence). The CDR3, as DNA: TGTGCCAGTAGTATTTCCGGAGGGCGCAACTACGAGCAGTACTTC. Its protein is CASSISGGRNYEQYF. Drawing the rest from reference TRBV19 and TRBJ2-7, the complete variable domain is DGGITQSPKYLFRKEGQNVTLSCEQNLNHDAMYWYRQDPGQGLRLIYYSQIVNDFQKGDIAEGYSVSREKKESFPLTVTSAQKNPTAFYLCASSISGGRNYEQYFGPGTRLTVT.

The chain couples TRBV7-8 to TRBJ2-1, with 12 bases that match TRBD1. V lost 6 bases to trimming and J lost 1 base; unmatched junction nucleotides: 16. The CDR3 runs to 20 residues. CDR1 and CDR2 from the germline V gene are SGHVS and FQNEAQ. The CDR3 DNA sequence: TGTGCCAGCAGTTCCGGGACAGGGGGCTTTGGGTCTGGATCCTACAATGAGCAGTTCTTC. Its protein is CASSSGTGGFGSGSYNEQFF.

The chain recombines TRBV18 with TRBJ2-5; 10 bases fit TRBD2. V was clipped by 5 bases and J by 2 bases; unmatched bases: 11. The CDR3 runs 17 residues. Germline CDR1 is KGHSH and CDR2 is LQKENI. CDR3 in DNA: TGTGCCAGCTCAGTTTCGACTAGCGGGTCCTTTCAAGAGACCCAGTACTTC. This encodes CASSVSTSGSFQETQYF.

The rearrangement links TRBV10-3 to TRBJ2-1; maybe TRBD1 (6 bases). The ends were cut back, 7 bases at V and 6 bases at J, with 13 bases in the middle. In germline, CDR1 is ENHRY, CDR2 SYGVKD. This CDR3 region has 13 residues. The CDR3 reads CAINNRASNEQFF. For the CDR3, the DNA is TGTGCCATCAACAACAGGGCGAGCAATGAGCAGTTCTTC.

J is TRBJ1-1 and V is TRBV28, with 8 bases matching TRBD1. The V and J ends lost 10 bases and 1 base, in that order; junction bases with no gene match: 14. From germline, CDR1 is MDHEN and CDR2 SYDVKM. The CDR3 is 16 residues long. In DNA form, the CDR3 reads TGTGCCACCCACGACAGGGGAAGAGCGACGAACACTGAAGCTTTCTTT. Its protein product is CATHDRGRATNTEAFF.

This clone was observed a single time. The gene calls are TRBV19 and TRBJ2-1; 12 bases match TRBD2. The germline gives CDR1 LNHDA, CDR2 SQIVND (reference sequence). V was clipped by 4 bases and J by 7 bases; unmatched bases: 8. There are 16 residues in the CDR3. The CDR3 reads CASSTLAGGTGNEQFF. The CDR3 DNA sequence: TGTGCCAGTAGTACTCTAGCGGGGGGGACTGGGAATGAGCAGTTCTTC.

The chain joins TRBV5-1 to TRBJ1-1; TRBD1 might be the D (5 bases). The CDR3 has 15 amino acids. Germline CDR1 reads SGHRS; CDR2 reads YFSETQ. Trimming pared 4 bases from V and 4 bases from J, leaving 17 bases between. CDR3 DNA sequence: TGCGCCAGCAGCCCCCCGCTGCAGGGAGGCACTGAAGCTTTCTTT. Translation: CASSPPLQGGTEAFF.